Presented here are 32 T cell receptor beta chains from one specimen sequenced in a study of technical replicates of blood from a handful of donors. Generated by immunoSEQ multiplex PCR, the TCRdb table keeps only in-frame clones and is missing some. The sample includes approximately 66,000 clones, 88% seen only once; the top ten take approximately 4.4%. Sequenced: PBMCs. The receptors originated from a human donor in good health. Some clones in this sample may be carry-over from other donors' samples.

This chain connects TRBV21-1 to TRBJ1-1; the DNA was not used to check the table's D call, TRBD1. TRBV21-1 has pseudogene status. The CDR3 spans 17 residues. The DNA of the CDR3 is TGTGCCAGCAGCAGTAACCCTCTAACAGGGGCCTACACTGAAGCTTTCTTT. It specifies CASSSNPLTGAYTEAFF.

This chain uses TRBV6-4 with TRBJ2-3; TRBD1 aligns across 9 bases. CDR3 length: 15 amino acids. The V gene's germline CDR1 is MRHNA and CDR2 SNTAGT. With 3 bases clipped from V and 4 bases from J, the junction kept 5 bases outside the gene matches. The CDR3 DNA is TGTGCCAGCAGTGAGGCGGGACAGGGTGCAGATACGCAGTATTTT. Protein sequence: CASSEAGQGADTQYF.

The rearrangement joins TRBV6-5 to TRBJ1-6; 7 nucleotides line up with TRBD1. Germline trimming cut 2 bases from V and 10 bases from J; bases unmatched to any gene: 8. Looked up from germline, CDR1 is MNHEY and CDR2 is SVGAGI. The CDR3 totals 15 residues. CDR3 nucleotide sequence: TGTGCCAGCAGTTACGAAGACAGGGTGGGCTCACCCCTCCACTTT. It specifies CASSYEDRVGSPLHF.

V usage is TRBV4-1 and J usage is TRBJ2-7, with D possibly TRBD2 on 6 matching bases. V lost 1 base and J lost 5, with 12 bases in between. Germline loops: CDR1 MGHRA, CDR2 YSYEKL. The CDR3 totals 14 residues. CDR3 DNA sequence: TGCGCCAGCAGCCAAGGGGGACTGGGCCACGAGCAGTACTTC. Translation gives CASSQGGLGHEQYF.

The CDR3 loop is CAWSVRGTGGTEAFF. Here the CDR3 DNA reads TGTGCCTGGAGTGTTAGGGGGACAGGGGGCACTGAAGCTTTCTTT. The rearrangement links TRBV30 to TRBJ1-1; 11 positions agree with TRBD1. This CDR3 has 15 amino acids. Looked up from germline, CDR1 is GTSNPN and CDR2 is SVGIG (reference sequence). V dropped 0 bases and J dropped 4; count of bases not matched to a gene: 4.

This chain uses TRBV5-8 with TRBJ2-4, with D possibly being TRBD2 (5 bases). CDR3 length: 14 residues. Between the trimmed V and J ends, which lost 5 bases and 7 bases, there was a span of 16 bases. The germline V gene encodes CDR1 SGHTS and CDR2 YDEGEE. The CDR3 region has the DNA TGTGCCAGCAGTCCCCGGGGTAGCCCCAACATTCAGTACTTC. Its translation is CASSPRGSPNIQYF.

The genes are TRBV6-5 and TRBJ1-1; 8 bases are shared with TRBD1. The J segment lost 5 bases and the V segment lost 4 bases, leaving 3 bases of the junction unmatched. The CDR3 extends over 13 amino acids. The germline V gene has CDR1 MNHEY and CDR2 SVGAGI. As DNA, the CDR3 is TGTGCCAGCAGTTCCGACAGGGGTACTGAAGCTTTCTTT. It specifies CASSSDRGTEAFF.

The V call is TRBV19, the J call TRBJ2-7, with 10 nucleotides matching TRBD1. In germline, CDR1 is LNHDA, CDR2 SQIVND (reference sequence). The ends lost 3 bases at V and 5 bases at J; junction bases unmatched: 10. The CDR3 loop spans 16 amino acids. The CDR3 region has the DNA TGTGCCAGTAGTATCGGGGCCGGGACAGGGGCCCACGAGCAGTACTTC. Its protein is CASSIGAGTGAHEQYF.

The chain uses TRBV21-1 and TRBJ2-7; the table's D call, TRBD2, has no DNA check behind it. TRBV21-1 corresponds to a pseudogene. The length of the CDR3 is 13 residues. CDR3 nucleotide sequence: TGTGCCAGAGGGACTAGCGGGAGTTACGAGCAGTACTTC. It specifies CARGTSGSYEQYF.

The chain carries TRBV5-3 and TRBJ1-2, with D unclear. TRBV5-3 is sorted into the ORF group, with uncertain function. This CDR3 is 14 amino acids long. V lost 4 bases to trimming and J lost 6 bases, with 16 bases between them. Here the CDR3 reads CARSPSMESDGYTF. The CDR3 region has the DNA TGTGCCAGAAGCCCGTCGATGGAGTCTGATGGCTACACCTTC.

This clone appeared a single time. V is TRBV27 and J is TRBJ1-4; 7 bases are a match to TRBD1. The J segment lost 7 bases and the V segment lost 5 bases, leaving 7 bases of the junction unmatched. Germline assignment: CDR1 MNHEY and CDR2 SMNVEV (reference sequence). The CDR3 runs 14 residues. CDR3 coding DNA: TGTGCCAGCAGTCAGGGACAGCCCCCTGAAAAACTGTTTTTT. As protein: CASSQGQPPEKLFF.

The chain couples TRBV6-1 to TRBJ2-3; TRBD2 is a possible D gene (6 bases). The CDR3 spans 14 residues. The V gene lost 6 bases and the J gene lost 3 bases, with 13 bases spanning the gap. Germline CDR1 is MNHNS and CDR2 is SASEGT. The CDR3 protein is CASRSGVYTDTQYF. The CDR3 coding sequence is TGTGCCAGCAGGTCGGGAGTGTATACAGATACGCAGTATTTT.

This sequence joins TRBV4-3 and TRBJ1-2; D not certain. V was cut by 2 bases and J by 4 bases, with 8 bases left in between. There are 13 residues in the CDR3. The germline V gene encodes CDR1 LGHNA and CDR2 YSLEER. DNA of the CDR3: TGCGCCAGCAGCCAACTGGCATCCTATGGCTACACCTTC. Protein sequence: CASSQLASYGYTF.

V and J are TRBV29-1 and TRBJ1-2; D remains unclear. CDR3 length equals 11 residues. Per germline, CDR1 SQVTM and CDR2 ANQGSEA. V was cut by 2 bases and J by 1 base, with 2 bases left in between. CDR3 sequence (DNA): TGCAGCGTTGAACTTAACTATGGCTACACCTTC. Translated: CSVELNYGYTF. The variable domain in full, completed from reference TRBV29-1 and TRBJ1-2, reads SAVISQKPSRDICQRGTSLTIQCQVDSQVTMMFWYRQQPGQSLTLIATANQGSEATYESGFVIDKFPISRPNLTFSTLTVSNMSPEDSSIYLCSVELNYGYTFGSGTRLTVV.

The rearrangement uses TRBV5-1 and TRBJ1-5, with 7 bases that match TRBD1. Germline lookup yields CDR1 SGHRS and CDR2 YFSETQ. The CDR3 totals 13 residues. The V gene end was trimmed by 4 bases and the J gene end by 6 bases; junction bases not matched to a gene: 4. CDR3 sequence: CASSLTGIQPQHF. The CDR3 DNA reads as TGCGCCAGCAGCCTGACAGGGATTCAGCCCCAGCATTTT.

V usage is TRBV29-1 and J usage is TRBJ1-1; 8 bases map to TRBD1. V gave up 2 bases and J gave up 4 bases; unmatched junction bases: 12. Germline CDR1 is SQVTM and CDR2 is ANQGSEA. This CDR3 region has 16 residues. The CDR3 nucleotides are TGCAGCGTTGAAAGGAGGCGGCAGGGGGCGGCCACTGAAGCTTTCTTT. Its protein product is CSVERRRQGAATEAFF.

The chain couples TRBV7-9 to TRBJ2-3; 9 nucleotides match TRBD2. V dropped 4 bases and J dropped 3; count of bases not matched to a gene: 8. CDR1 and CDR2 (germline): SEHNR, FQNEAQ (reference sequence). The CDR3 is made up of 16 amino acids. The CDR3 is CASSSATSGFTDTQYF. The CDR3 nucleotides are TGTGCCAGCAGCTCGGCGACTAGCGGATTTACAGATACGCAGTATTTT.

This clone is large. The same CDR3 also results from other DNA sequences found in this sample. In DNA form, the CDR3 reads TGCGCCAGCAGCTTGAGCGGGGGCTACAATGAGCAGTTCTTC. Encoded protein: CASSLSGGYNEQFF. The V call is TRBV5-1, the J call TRBJ2-1, with 8 nucleotides matching TRBD2. Germline V lookup: CDR1 SGHRS, CDR2 YFSETQ. With V trimmed by 1 base and J by 3 bases, 0 bases remained unmatched. This CDR3 region has 14 residues.

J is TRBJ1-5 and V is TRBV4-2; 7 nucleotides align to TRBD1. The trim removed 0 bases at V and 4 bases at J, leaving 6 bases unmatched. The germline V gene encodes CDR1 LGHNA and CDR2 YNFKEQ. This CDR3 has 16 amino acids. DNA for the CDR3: TGTGCCAGCAGCCAAGATGAGGGGACAGAGAATCAGCCCCAGCATTTT. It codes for CASSQDEGTENQPQHF.

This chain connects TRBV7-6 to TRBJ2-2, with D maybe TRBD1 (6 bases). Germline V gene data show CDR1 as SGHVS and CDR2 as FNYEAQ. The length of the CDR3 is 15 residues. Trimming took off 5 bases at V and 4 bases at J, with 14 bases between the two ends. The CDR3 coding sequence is TGTGCCAGCAGCCCAGGGGCAACTGGCACCGGGGAGCTGTTTTTT. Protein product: CASSPGATGTGELFF.

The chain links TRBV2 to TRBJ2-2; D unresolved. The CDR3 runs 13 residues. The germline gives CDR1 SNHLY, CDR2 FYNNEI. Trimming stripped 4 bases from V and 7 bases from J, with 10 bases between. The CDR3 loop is CASSANRNGELFF. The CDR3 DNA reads TGTGCCAGCAGTGCCAACAGAAACGGGGAGCTGTTTTTT. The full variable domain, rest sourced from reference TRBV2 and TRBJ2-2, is EPEVTQTPSHQVTQMGQEVILRCVPISNHLYFYWYRQILGQKVEFLVSFYNNEISEKSEIFDDQFSVERPDGSNFTLKIRSTKLEDSAMYFCASSANRNGELFFGEGSRLTVL.

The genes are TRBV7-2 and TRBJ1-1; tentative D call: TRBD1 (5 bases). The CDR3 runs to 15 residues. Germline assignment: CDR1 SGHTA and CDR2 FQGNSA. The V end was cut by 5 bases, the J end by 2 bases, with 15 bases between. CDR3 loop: CASSDRGTGNTEAFF. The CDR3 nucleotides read TGTGCCAGCAGCGATAGAGGTACAGGTAACACTGAAGCTTTCTTT.

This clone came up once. The CDR3: CASSALAGGRKINEQFF. The CDR3 DNA is TGTGCCAGCAGTGCACTAGCGGGGGGGCGGAAAATCAATGAGCAGTTCTTC. V and J are TRBV2 and TRBJ2-1, with 13 bases lining up with TRBD2. This CDR3 region has 17 residues. V lost 4 bases and J lost 6; bases outside the gene matches: 9. Germline-derived CDR1 and CDR2 are SNHLY and FYNNEI.

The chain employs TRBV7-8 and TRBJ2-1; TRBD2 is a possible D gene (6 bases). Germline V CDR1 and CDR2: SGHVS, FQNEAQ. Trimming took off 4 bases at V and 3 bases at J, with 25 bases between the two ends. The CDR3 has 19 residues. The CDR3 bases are TGTGCCAGCAGCTACAGAACTGGACTACCCACCCAGTACTACAATGAGCAGTTCTTC. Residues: CASSYRTGLPTQYYNEQFF.

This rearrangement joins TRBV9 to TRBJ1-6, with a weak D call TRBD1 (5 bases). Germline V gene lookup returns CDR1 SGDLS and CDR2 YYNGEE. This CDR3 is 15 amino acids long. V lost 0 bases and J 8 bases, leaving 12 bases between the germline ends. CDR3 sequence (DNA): TGTGCCAGCAGCGTAGGGGGCCAATCCTATTCACCCCTCCACTTT. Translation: CASSVGGQSYSPLHF.

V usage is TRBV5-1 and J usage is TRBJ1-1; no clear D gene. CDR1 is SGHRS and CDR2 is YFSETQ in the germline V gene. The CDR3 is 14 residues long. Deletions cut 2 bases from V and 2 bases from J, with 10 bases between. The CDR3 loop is CASSFNSKNTEAFF. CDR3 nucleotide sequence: TGCGCCAGCAGCTTCAATTCCAAAAACACTGAAGCTTTCTTT. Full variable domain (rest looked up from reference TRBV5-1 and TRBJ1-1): KAGVTQTPRYLIKTRGQQVTLSCSPISGHRSVSWYQQTPGQGLQFLFEYFSETQRNKGNFPGRFSGRQFSNSRSEMNVSTLELGDSALYLCASSFNSKNTEAFFGQGTRLTVV.

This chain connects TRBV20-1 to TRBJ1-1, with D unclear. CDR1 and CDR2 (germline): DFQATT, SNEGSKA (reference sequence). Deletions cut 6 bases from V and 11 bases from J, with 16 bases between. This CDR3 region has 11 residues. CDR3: CSAKRGDPAFF. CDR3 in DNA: TGCAGTGCGAAACGGGGAGATCCGGCTTTCTTT.

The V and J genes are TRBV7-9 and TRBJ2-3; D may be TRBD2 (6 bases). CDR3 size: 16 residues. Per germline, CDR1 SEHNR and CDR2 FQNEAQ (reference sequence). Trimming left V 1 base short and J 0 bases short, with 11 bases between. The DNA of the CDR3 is TGTGCCAGCAGCTTAGTGGGACTTGTTAGCACAGATACGCAGTATTTT. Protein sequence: CASSLVGLVSTDTQYF.

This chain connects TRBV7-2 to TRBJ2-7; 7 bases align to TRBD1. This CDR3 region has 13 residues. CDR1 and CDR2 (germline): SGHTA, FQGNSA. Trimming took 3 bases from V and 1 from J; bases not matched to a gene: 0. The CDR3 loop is CASSLDRSYEQYF. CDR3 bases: TGTGCCAGCAGCTTGGACAGGTCCTACGAGCAGTACTTC.

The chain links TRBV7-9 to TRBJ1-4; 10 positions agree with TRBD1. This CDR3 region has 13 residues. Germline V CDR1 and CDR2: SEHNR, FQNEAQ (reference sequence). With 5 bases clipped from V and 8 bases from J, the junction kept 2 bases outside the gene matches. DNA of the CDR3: TGTGCCAGCAGCCTGGGACAGGGGGAAAAACTGTTTTTT. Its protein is CASSLGQGEKLFF.

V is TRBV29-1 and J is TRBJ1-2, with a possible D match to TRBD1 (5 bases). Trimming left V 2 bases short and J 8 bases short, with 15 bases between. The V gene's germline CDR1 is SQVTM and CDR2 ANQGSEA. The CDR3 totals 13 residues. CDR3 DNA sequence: TGCAGCGTTGAATCAGGTGGGGCGGGAGGCTACACCTTC. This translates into CSVESGGAGGYTF.

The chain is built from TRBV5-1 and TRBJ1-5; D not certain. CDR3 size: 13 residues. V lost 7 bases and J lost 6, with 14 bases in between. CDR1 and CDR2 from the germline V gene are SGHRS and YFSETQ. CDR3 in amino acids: CASSSGDGQPQHF. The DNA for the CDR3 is TGCGCCAGCTCAAGCGGGGATGGTCAGCCCCAGCATTTT.